A single sample is the source of the 14 T cell receptor beta chains below, sequenced in a study of beta chain features in type 1 diabetes. All of the isolated RNA was reverse transcribed, so expressed TCRB transcripts were sequenced. The protocol was immunoSEQ multiplex PCR, while the TCRdb copy is restricted to in-frame clones and leaves out a portion. The profile shows almost 350,000 clones, under 8.5% of them singletons. The sequencing input was central memory CD4+ T cells from blood. These receptors were collected from a woman under 30 in good health.

Only a few counts were recorded for this clone. V gene TRBV9 combines with J gene TRBJ2-3; no reliable D call. The CDR3 runs to 14 residues. The V gene lost 0 bases and the J gene lost 6 bases, with 11 bases spanning the gap. CDR1 and CDR2 from the germline V gene are SGDLS and YYNGEE. The CDR3 DNA reads as TGTGCCAGCAGCGTAGAGGGCCCTCGGGATACGCAGTATTTT. Protein: CASSVEGPRDTQYF.

V usage is TRBV28 and J usage is TRBJ1-2; D is unresolved. The CDR3 spans 12 residues. Trimming took 6 bases from V and 5 from J, leaving 10 bases between them. Per the germline V gene, CDR1 is MDHEN and CDR2 is SYDVKM. The CDR3 spells CASSLQSYGYTF. DNA of the CDR3: TGTGCCAGCAGCCTTCAAAGTTATGGCTACACCTTC.

This chain uses TRBV15 with TRBJ1-2; the D is unclear. Trimming removed 0 bases from V and 4 bases from J, with 9 bases in between. The germline CDR1 and CDR2 sequences are LNHNV and YYDKDF (reference sequence). This CDR3 has 14 amino acids. The CDR3 sequence is CATSRDSAGYGYTF. CDR3 nucleotides: TGTGCCACCAGCAGAGATTCGGCAGGCTATGGCTACACCTTC.

This sequence joins TRBV2 and TRBJ2-2, with D possibly matching TRBD1 (5 bases). Germline CDR1 reads SNHLY; CDR2 reads FYNNEI. CDR3 length equals 14 residues. Trimming shortened V by 2 bases and J by 4 bases, and 8 bases separated the two germline ends. CDR3 loop: CASSESRGTGELFF. The CDR3 DNA is TGTGCCAGCAGTGAATCAAGGGGCACCGGGGAGCTGTTTTTT.

This clone has a handful of counts. This chain connects TRBV4-3 to TRBJ2-7; 7 bases map to TRBD2. Trimming cost V 1 base and J 4 bases; bases outside gene matches: 7. This CDR3 contains 15 residues. Germline assignment: CDR1 LGHNA and CDR2 YSLEER. CDR3 region: CASSQGAGVGYEQYF. The CDR3 bases are TGCGCCAGCAGCCAAGGGGCGGGAGTCGGGTACGAGCAGTACTTC.

This clone turned up a few times. The chain recombines TRBV11-2 with TRBJ2-1; TRBD1 agrees at 9 bases. With V trimmed by 4 bases and J by 8 bases, 6 bases remained unmatched. Germline V gene lookup returns CDR1 SGHAT and CDR2 FQNNGV. This CDR3 region has 14 residues. This CDR3 is CASSSTGTGHEQFF. CDR3 coding DNA: TGTGCCAGCAGCTCCACCGGGACAGGGCATGAGCAGTTCTTC. Looking up the rest from reference TRBV11-2 and TRBJ2-1 gives the full variable domain: EAGVAQSPRYKIIEKRQSVAFWCNPISGHATLYWYQQILGQGPKLLIQFQNNGVVDDSQLPKDRFSAERLKGVDSTLKIQPAKLEDSAVYLCASSSTGTGHEQFFGPGTRLTVL.

The chain recombines TRBV2 with TRBJ1-2, with TRBD1 matching 7 bases. With V trimmed by 4 bases and J by 4 bases, 6 bases remained unmatched. CDR1 and CDR2 from the germline V gene are SNHLY and FYNNEI. CDR3 length: 14 residues. Here the CDR3 reads CASSGDRVGYGYTF. In DNA, the CDR3 is TGTGCCAGCAGTGGCGACAGGGTGGGCTATGGCTACACCTTC.

The V and J genes are TRBV9 and TRBJ2-7, with D unresolved. This CDR3 is 13 amino acids long. The germline V and J ends were trimmed by 4 bases and 7 bases, with 15 bases remaining between them. The germline V gene encodes CDR1 SGDLS and CDR2 YYNGEE. The CDR3 sequence: CASSFSLVTEQYF. DNA of the CDR3: TGTGCCAGCAGCTTTTCGCTAGTTACTGAGCAGTACTTC.

In this sample, this clone turned up a few times. The V call is TRBV15, the J call TRBJ2-5, with TRBD2 as a possible D gene (5 bases). This CDR3 comprises 15 residues. Trimming shortened V by 0 bases and J by 0 bases, and 8 bases separated the two germline ends. The germline gives CDR1 LNHNV, CDR2 YYDKDF (reference sequence). The CDR3 sequence: CATSRDGMDQETQYF. The CDR3 DNA is TGTGCCACCAGCAGAGACGGGATGGACCAAGAGACCCAGTACTTC.

The chain links TRBV7-2 to TRBJ2-2, with 9 bases that match TRBD2. CDR1 is SGHTA and CDR2 is FQGNSA in the germline V gene. Trimming took 2 bases from V and 3 from J; bases not matched to a gene: 10. The length of the CDR3 is 18 residues. The CDR3 DNA follows: TGTGCCAGCAGCTTATATGCTAGCGGGACGGCCGACACCGGGGAGCTGTTTTTT. Translated, it gives CASSLYASGTADTGELFF.

This clone was detected many times. This chain joins TRBV29-1 and TRBJ1-2; a weak D match, TRBD1 (6 bases). The CDR3 loop spans 14 amino acids. The germline CDR1 and CDR2 sequences are SQVTM and ANQGSEA. V was shortened by 5 bases and J by 2 bases, with 15 bases between the two germline ends. DNA of the CDR3: TGCAGCGTTCTGCCGGCCAGGGGAAACTATGGCTACACCTTC. Amino acid sequence: CSVLPARGNYGYTF.

This clone was seen a few times. The chain combines TRBV4-3 with TRBJ2-7, with 7 bases matching TRBD1. There are 16 residues in the CDR3. Germline trimming cut 2 bases from V and 2 bases from J; bases unmatched to any gene: 9. CDR1 is LGHNA and CDR2 is YSLEER in the germline V gene. The CDR3 loop is CASSQSIRDSAYEQYF. CDR3 nucleotides: TGCGCCAGCAGCCAATCCATCAGGGACAGTGCCTACGAGCAGTACTTC.

Many counts were recorded for this clone. The chain recombines TRBV21-1 with TRBJ2-1; the table gives TRBD2 as D, unverified against the DNA. TRBV21-1 constitutes a pseudogene. The CDR3 has 19 amino acids. The CDR3 is CASSKGQSSGRSSYNEQFF. The CDR3 bases are TGTGCCAGCAGCAAAGGACAGAGTAGCGGGAGGAGCTCCTACAATGAGCAGTTCTTC.

The chain joins TRBV6-6 to TRBJ2-5, with 10 nucleotides matching TRBD1. Unmatched junction bases numbered 5, after V lost 6 bases and J lost 4 bases. CDR1 MNHNY and CDR2 SVGAGI come from the germline V gene (reference sequence). The CDR3 is made up of 14 amino acids. Here the CDR3 DNA reads TGTGCCAGCAGCCTAGGGACAGGGGTAGAGACCCAGTACTTC. Its protein product is CASSLGTGVETQYF.